The rows below give T cell receptor beta chains drawn from one sample of a study of blood T cell repertoires in COVID-19. Data came from immunoSEQ multiplex PCR; TCRdb stores just in-frame clones and leaves some out. The sample holds 300,000 to 500,000 clones, around 89% seen once. The specimen sequenced was PBMCs or T cells enriched from blood (not recorded which). The receptor source for this set is a woman in her thirties with acute COVID-19. CDR3s include the opening cysteine and the closing phenylalanine or tryptophan. The D gene is left open where the match is weak. Where a row states a size, it is once, few, many or the class of an expanded clone; other rows omit it.

D gene | J gene | V gene | clone size | CDR3 DNA | CDR3 protein
TRBD2 | TRBJ2-3 | TRBV5-4 | - | TGTGCCAGCGAGGCGGGGGGCTTCACAGATACGCAGTATTTT | CASEAGGFTDTQYF
- | TRBJ2-1 | TRBV11-3 | few | TGTGCCAGCAGCACTGGCGGGGCGGGGGCCAGGAATGAGCAGTTCTTC | CASSTGGAGARNEQFF
TRBD1 | TRBJ2-3 | TRBV11-2 | - | TGTGCCAGCAGGAATGTCAGGGGGACAGATACGCAGTATTTT | CASRNVRGTDTQYF
- | TRBJ2-2 | TRBV7-3 | once | TGTGCCAGCAGCTTACTTTCTTCCGGGGAGCTGTTTTTT | CASSLLSSGELFF
- | TRBJ1-1 | TRBV7-9 | - | TGTGCCAGCAGCTTAGTCCCGGGAGACACTGAAGCTTTCTTT | CASSLVPGDTEAFF
TRBD2 | TRBJ2-7 | TRBV5-6 | few | TGTGCCAGCAGCCCCGGACTAGCGGGCTCCAAGCACGAGCAGTACTTC | CASSPGLAGSKHEQYF
- | TRBJ1-4 | TRBV3-1/TRBV3-2 | once | TGTGCCAGCAGCCCCTCGCCCCGGGGTGGTGAAAAACTGTTTTTT | CASSPSPRGGEKLFF
TRBD1 | TRBJ1-4 | TRBV3-1/TRBV3-2 | - | TGTGCCAGCAGCCAAGTGATACCGGGACAGGGAAAGACAACTAATGAAAAACTGTTTTTT | CASSQVIPGQGKTTNEKLFF
TRBD1 | TRBJ1-5 | TRBV12-5 | - | TGTGCTAGTGGATTGACAGGGGGAAGCCAGCCCCAGCATTTT | CASGLTGGSQPQHF
- | TRBJ1-5 | TRBV5-1 | - | TGCGCCAGCAGTGAAGGAGCGGGCAATCAGCCCCAGCATTTT | CASSEGAGNQPQHF
- | TRBJ2-1 | TRBV15 | - | TGTGCCACCAGCAGAGTAGGAGGGCCCTACAATGAGCAGTTCTTC | CATSRVGGPYNEQFF
TRBD1 | TRBJ1-3 | TRBV19 | - | TGTGCCAGTAGTATAAGGGGGCACACCATATATTTT | CASSIRGHTIYF